This T cell receptor (beta chain) is drawn from a study of shared clonotypes between healthy human individuals. For this clone: Its antigen is unidentified.

Overall study findings and caveats: Naive subsets generally exceeded memory subsets in estimated richness. The study found 4.5% to 5% of naive CD4 clonotypes shared across a few donors. Though the depth was large, rarefaction showed that sorted-subset sequencing was incomplete.

The naive CD8 fraction comprised CD45RO-negative cells positively selected for CCR7 and excluded terminally differentiated effector memory CD45RA+ cells. The germline V gene encodes CDR1 MNHEY and CDR2 SMNVEV (reference sequence). The CDR3 length is 17 residues. V lost 4 bases, J lost 0 bases, and 16 bases lay in between. Some clones are missing from TCRdb's copy, which holds only in-frame ones; the method was immunoSEQ multiplex PCR. The table shows roughly 770,000 clones, with roughly 96% occurring only once. Sequencing input: naive CD8+ T cells sorted from blood. The source is a man aged 25-40 years in good health. This rearrangement joins TRBV27 to TRBJ1-3; D is perhaps TRBD1 (5 bases). CDR3 in amino acids: CASSSRGGLGSGNTIYF. The CDR3 bases are TGTGCCAGCAGTTCCCGGGGGGGTTTGGGCTCTGGAAACACCATATATTTT.